What follows is one TCR beta chain and its context. The CDR3 extends over 15 amino acids. Germline V gene sequence: CDR1 SGHNT, CDR2 YENEEA. Unmatched junction bases numbered 12, after V lost 5 bases and J lost 6 bases. The data were obtained in a study of beta chain features in type 1 diabetes. Isolation of CD4+ naive, central memory, regulatory and stem cell-like memory cells was achieved by sorting via CD45RO/CCR7/CD25/CD127/CD95/CD27. Since all of the isolated RNA was reverse transcribed, expressed TCRB transcripts were what got sequenced. Each sample of naive, central memory or regulatory T cells had, on average, about 3.6 million reads. Here immunoSEQ multiplex PCR was the method, and the copy in TCRdb shows in-frame clones only, minus some. The repertoire holds about 620,000 clones, with about 14% as singletons.

This clonotype was sampled from a man younger than 30 in good health. The chain is built from TRBV11-3 and TRBJ1-2, with 7 bases fitting TRBD1. What was sequenced was naive CD4+ T cells from blood. This CDR3 is CASSIRTDRADGYTF. CDR3 sequence (DNA): TGTGCCAGCAGCATACGTACCGACAGGGCGGATGGCTACACCTTC.